This T cell receptor (beta chain) was retrieved from a study of Ad26.COV2.S vaccination and SARS-CoV-2 variants. Regarding treatment: some 20 received Ad26.COV2.S at low or high dose, single or two shots; several received placebo; per-sample allocation not given. Repertoires come from day 63 after the first vaccine or placebo injection. The study's findings and limits: The placebo group had lower spike-specific TCR breadth than the vaccine recipients did.

Assay used: immunoSEQ multiplex PCR; TCRdb lists only in-frame clones, some missing. The data hold fewer than 600,000 clones, with 80% to 90% observed a single time. For this clone: Antigen unknown.

From germline, CDR1 is MNHEY and CDR2 SVGAGI. The CDR3 contains 15 residues. V gave up 6 bases and J gave up 4 bases; unmatched junction bases: 11. The sample was peripheral blood, taken in a trial of Ad26.COV2.S vaccine versus placebo. V gene TRBV6-5 combines with J gene TRBJ1-2, with TRBD1 matching 7 bases. This receptor was taken from a person aged 18-65 years who received the Ad26.COV2.S COVID-19 vaccine or a placebo. This chain's CDR3 is CASSLGQSPFYGYTF. CDR3 sequence (DNA): TGTGCCAGCAGCCTGGGACAGTCGCCCTTCTATGGCTACACCTTC.